Here is one TCR beta chain with its context. At the DNA level, this CDR3 is encoded by other sequences in the same sample as well. This specimen comes from a study of blood T cell repertoires in COVID-19. Germline lookup yields CDR1 LNHDA and CDR2 SQIVND (reference sequence). CDR3 length equals 15 residues. The ends lost 1 base at V and 5 bases at J; junction bases unmatched: 5. Measured with immunoSEQ multiplex PCR; TCRdb has only the in-frame clones, and not every one. Among under 95,000 clones, approximately 85% were seen once, and the ten largest hold roughly 8.9%. This clonotype was sampled from a man aged 45-65 years with COVID-19, enrolled during active disease. The sequenced material came from peripheral blood. This rearrangement joins TRBV19 to TRBJ2-5, with 9 bases aligning to TRBD1. The CDR3 loop is CASSIATGGRETQYF. The CDR3, as DNA: TGTGCCAGTAGTATAGCCACAGGGGGCCGTGAGACCCAGTACTTC.